Below are 30 T cell receptor beta chains sequenced from a single sample in a study of regulatory T cells in long-lasting Graves disease. Relying on iRepertoire HTBI primers and Arm-PCR of CDR3 regions, the team built TCR beta libraries. One entry per CDR3 protein, called by TCRdb with MiXCR from the multiplex PCR reads. Among about 520,000 distinct CDR3 sequences listed, 12% were seen once. Documented time point: newly diagnosed GD, antithyroid drugs for less than 3 months. Researchers made the TCR library from RNA that was extracted from PBMCs. The same data also went into a second study, on T cells in Graves' hyperthyroidism and ophthalmopathy.

The starting material was peripheral blood mononuclear cells (PBMCs), obtained at new diagnosis, from a patient treated with antithyroid drugs. The receptors come from a woman in her twenties or thirties with Graves disease.

This clonotype has just a few counts. The chain links TRBV11-3 to TRBJ2-2, with 14 bases fitting TRBD2. With 0 bases clipped from V and 6 bases from J, the junction kept 6 bases outside the gene matches. Germline V gives CDR1 SGHNT, CDR2 YENEEA. The CDR3 totals 18 residues. CDR3 in amino acids: CASSLDRGLAGDPGELFF. The CDR3 DNA is TGTGCCAGCAGCTTAGACAGGGGACTAGCGGGAGACCCCGGGGAGCTGTTTTTT.

Ten or more counts support this clonotype. This rearrangement joins TRBV11-2 to TRBJ1-6; D may be TRBD1 (6 bases). The CDR3 runs 14 residues. Germline V gene sequence: CDR1 SGHAT, CDR2 FQNNGV. Trimming stripped 4 bases from V and 5 bases from J, with 9 bases between. This CDR3 reads CASSSGTNNSPLHF. CDR3 nucleotides: TGTGCCAGCAGCTCCGGGACAAATAATTCACCCCTCCACTTT. Full variable domain (rest looked up from reference TRBV11-2 and TRBJ1-6): EAGVAQSPRYKIIEKRQSVAFWCNPISGHATLYWYQQILGQGPKLLIQFQNNGVVDDSQLPKDRFSAERLKGVDSTLKIQPAKLEDSAVYLCASSSGTNNSPLHFGNGTRLTVT.

This clonotype was seen repeatedly, ten times or more. The genes are TRBV20-1 and TRBJ2-7; no firm D call. Germline values: CDR1 DFQATT, CDR2 SNEGSKA (reference sequence). There are 14 residues in the CDR3. Trimming cost V 4 bases and J 2 bases, with 15 bases left between them. CDR3 nucleotide sequence: TGCAGTGCTAAATACCGGGCGCACGCCTACGAGCAGTACTTC. This encodes CSAKYRAHAYEQYF.

This clonotype turned up a few times. One end of the junction is discordant with germline, which a read error may explain. The rearrangement joins TRBV6-6 to TRBJ1-6; D remains unclear. CDR3 length: 13 amino acids. Germline V gene data show CDR1 as MNHNY and CDR2 as SVGAGI (reference sequence). CDR3 DNA sequence: TGTGCCGGCAGTGAAACTCAAGGTTCACCCCTCCACTTT. Its translation is CAGSETQGSPLHF.

This clonotype was seen a handful of times. This chain connects TRBV19 to TRBJ2-7, with D possibly matching TRBD1 (6 bases). Germline-derived CDR1 and CDR2 are LNHDA and SQIVND (reference sequence). CDR3 size: 14 residues. Between the trimmed V and J ends, which lost 7 bases and 3 bases, there was a span of 16 bases. The CDR3 region has the DNA TGTGCCAGTACGAAGGGGACACTCCTCTACGAGCAGTACTTC. Amino acid sequence: CASTKGTLLYEQYF.

This clonotype was seen many times. The rearrangement links TRBV13 to TRBJ2-2; TRBD2 agrees at 11 bases. This CDR3 has 16 residues. Germline CDR1 PRHDT, CDR2 FYEKMQ (reference sequence). The trim removed 4 bases at V and 6 bases at J, leaving 7 bases unmatched. CDR3 region: CASSSRLAGRPGELFF. The CDR3 DNA reads as TGTGCCAGCAGCTCCCGACTAGCGGGAAGGCCCGGGGAGCTGTTTTTT.

This clonotype was seen many times. The V call is TRBV3-1, the J call TRBJ2-1; no firm D call. CDR3 length equals 15 residues. CDR1 and CDR2 from the germline V gene are LGHDT and YNNKEL (reference sequence). V lost 0 bases to trimming and J lost 4 bases, with 10 bases between them. This CDR3 reads CASSQEPSSYNEQFF. CDR3 nucleotide sequence: TGTGCCAGCAGCCAAGAGCCATCCTCGTACAATGAGCAGTTCTTC.

This clonotype has at least ten counts. The CDR3 here is CASSLRGYRPSNTGELFF. Written as DNA, the CDR3 is TGTGCCAGCAGTTTACGGGGTTATAGGCCCTCGAACACCGGGGAGCTGTTTTTT. The chain links TRBV27 to TRBJ2-2, with D maybe TRBD2 (5 bases). Germline CDR1 is MNHEY and CDR2 is SMNVEV (reference sequence). CDR3 length: 18 residues. V dropped 2 bases and J dropped 0 bases, with 16 bases sitting between them.

This clonotype appeared many times. The chain combines TRBV3-1 with TRBJ2-2; TRBD2 might be the D (5 bases). V dropped 10 bases and J dropped 6 bases, with 12 bases sitting between them. From germline, CDR1 is LGHDT and CDR2 YNNKEL (reference sequence). The CDR3 extends over 12 amino acids. The CDR3 here is CATRGSPGELFF. CDR3 sequence (DNA): TGTGCCACCCGGGGTTCTCCCGGGGAGCTGTTTTTT.

Ten or more counts support this clonotype. The chain is built from TRBV3-1 and TRBJ1-1; TRBD1 might be the D (6 bases). V lost 6 bases and J lost 5, with 19 bases in between. Germline V lookup: CDR1 LGHDT, CDR2 YNNKEL (reference sequence). The CDR3 has 15 residues. The CDR3 DNA follows: TGTGCCAGCAGTAACCCCCGGCAGGGGTGGACTGAAGCTTTCTTT. Translating gives CASSNPRQGWTEAFF.

This rearrangement joins TRBV9 to TRBJ2-3; a possible D gene is TRBD2 (5 bases). CDR1 SGDLS and CDR2 YYNGEE come from the germline V gene. V lost 0 bases and J 2 bases, leaving 7 bases between the germline ends. The CDR3 loop spans 14 amino acids. CDR3 in amino acids: CASSVVGVTDTQYF. The CDR3 coding sequence is TGTGCCAGCAGCGTAGTCGGGGTCACAGATACGCAGTATTTT.

Ten or more counts support this clonotype. This rearrangement joins TRBV20-1 to TRBJ2-7, with 14 bases fitting TRBD2. With 3 bases clipped from V and 5 bases from J, the junction kept 6 bases outside the gene matches. The germline CDR1 and CDR2 sequences are DFQATT and SNEGSKA (reference sequence). The CDR3 totals 15 residues. The CDR3 bases are TGCAGTGCTAGGACTAGCGGGAGGGTGACGGACGAGCAGTACTTC. Translation: CSARTSGRVTDEQYF.

Remarks on this clonotype: This may come from a read error, since a much larger clone is one base off. This rearrangement joins TRBV10-3 to TRBJ2-1; D is unresolved. Trimming took 4 bases from V and 3 from J, leaving 7 bases between them. The germline gives CDR1 ENHRY, CDR2 SYGVKD. The CDR3 runs 13 residues. CDR3 sequence: CAISGFDYNEQFF. The CDR3 nucleotides read TGTGCCATCAGTGGGTTCGACTACAATGAGCAGTTCTTC.

The chain links TRBV30 to TRBJ1-1; no firm D call. In germline, CDR1 is GTSNPN, CDR2 SVGIG (reference sequence). V dropped 0 bases and J dropped 11 bases, with 19 bases sitting between them. This CDR3 region has 14 residues. Written as DNA, the CDR3 is TGTGCCTGGAGTGTACTGTCGGGCGCGGAAGAGGCTTTCTTT. Translating it yields CAWSVLSGAEEAFF.

This clonotype has at least ten counts. The rearrangement links TRBV6-2 or TRBV6-3 to TRBJ1-2; D is uncertain. The V end lost 6 bases, the J end lost 1 base, and 6 bases lay between the germline ends. CDR1 MNHEY and CDR2 SVGEGT come from the germline V gene. The CDR3 has 12 amino acids. CDR3 DNA sequence: TGTGCCAGCAGCACAGTTAACTATGGCTACACCTTC. It yields the protein CASSTVNYGYTF.

At least ten counts were recorded for this clonotype. The V and J genes are TRBV27 and TRBJ2-1, with D maybe TRBD1 (6 bases). Germline-derived CDR1 and CDR2 are MNHEY and SMNVEV (reference sequence). The CDR3 is 17 amino acids. Trimming shortened V by 5 bases and J by 6 bases, and 23 bases separated the two germline ends. In nucleotides, the CDR3 is TGTGCCAGCAGTACTTTTAACCGGGCCAGAGGGGGCAATGAGCAGTTCTTC. It codes for CASSTFNRARGGNEQFF.

This clonotype was counted between two and nine times. This may stem from a read error, because a much larger clone lies one nucleotide away. V gene TRBV9 combines with J gene TRBJ1-4; D is unresolved. From germline, CDR1 is SGDLS and CDR2 YYNGEE. The CDR3 consists of 14 residues. The CDR3 coding sequence is TGTGCCAGCAGCCAGCTCGGGAGTAATGACAAACTGTTTTTT. This sequence encodes CASSQLGSNDKLFF.

This clonotype was found many times. This chain joins TRBV7-2 and TRBJ2-7; D is perhaps TRBD1 (5 bases). Trimming cost V 5 bases and J 1 base, with 9 bases left between them. This CDR3 is built from 13 residues. Germline values: CDR1 SGHTA, CDR2 FQGNSA. DNA for the CDR3: TGTGCCAGCAGCGATTCAGGGTCCTACGAGCAGTACTTC. It translates to CASSDSGSYEQYF.

This clonotype was recorded many times. V usage is TRBV20-1 and J usage is TRBJ1-2; maybe TRBD1 (5 bases). Trimming stripped 4 bases from V and 6 bases from J, with 9 bases between. The V gene's germline CDR1 is DFQATT and CDR2 SNEGSKA (reference sequence). CDR3 length: 11 amino acids. In DNA, the CDR3 is TGCAGTGCTAAGGGAGGGGATGGCTACACCTTC. Translating gives CSAKGGDGYTF.

This clonotype was observed many times. V is TRBV2 and J is TRBJ1-4, with D maybe TRBD1 (5 bases). Trimming cost V 4 bases and J 7 bases, with 16 bases left between them. Germline CDR1 reads SNHLY; CDR2 reads FYNNEI. CDR3 size: 15 residues. The CDR3 coding sequence is TGTGCCAGCAGTGGACCCCGAAGACAGTCTGAAAAACTGTTTTTT. It codes for CASSGPRRQSEKLFF. The full variable domain, rest sourced from reference TRBV2 and TRBJ1-4, is EPEVTQTPSHQVTQMGQEVILRCVPISNHLYFYWYRQILGQKVEFLVSFYNNEISEKSEIFDDQFSVERPDGSNFTLKIRSTKLEDSAMYFCASSGPRRQSEKLFFGSGTQLSVL.

Many counts were recorded for this clonotype. The gene calls are TRBV7-6 and TRBJ2-7, with 7 bases identical to TRBD1. J lost 3 bases, V lost 4 bases, and 12 bases had no gene match. There are 16 residues in the CDR3. Germline CDR1 and CDR2: SGHVS and FNYEAQ. The CDR3 here is CASSSLSLDRDYEQYF. As DNA, the CDR3 is TGTGCCAGCAGCTCCCTATCCCTCGACAGGGACTACGAGCAGTACTTC.

This clonotype came up many times. The chain recombines TRBV2 with TRBJ2-2; 7 nucleotides match TRBD1. Trimming took 4 bases from V and 6 from J; bases not matched to a gene: 2. Germline V gene sequence: CDR1 SNHLY, CDR2 FYNNEI. The CDR3 contains 13 residues. This CDR3 reads CASSGQGSGELFF. The CDR3 coding sequence is TGTGCCAGCAGTGGACAGGGATCCGGGGAGCTGTTTTTT.

This clonotype came up a few times. This sequence may be a read error, since a much larger clone differs from it by one base. V is TRBV5-1 and J is TRBJ2-2; 8 bases are shared with TRBD1. The CDR3 loop spans 15 amino acids. Germline V lookup: CDR1 SGHRS, CDR2 YFSETQ. The CDR3 DNA reads as TGCGCCAGCAGCCCGGGGACAGGTCAGGCCGGGGAGCCGTTTTTT. Protein product: CASSPGTGQAGEPFF.

In this sample, this clonotype turned up many times. CDR3 sequence: CAWSAQGYEQYF. The CDR3 nucleotides read TGTGCCTGGAGTGCGCAGGGGTACGAGCAGTACTTC. The chain employs TRBV30 and TRBJ2-7, with D maybe TRBD1 (6 bases). The CDR3 runs 12 residues. Germline values: CDR1 GTSNPN, CDR2 SVGIG (reference sequence). V was trimmed by 1 base and J by 4 bases, leaving 8 bases between them.

On this clonotype itself: Being one base from a much bigger clone, this may be a read error. The chain employs TRBV5-4 and TRBJ1-6; D gene unclear. Trimming shortened V by 3 bases and J by 8 bases, and 12 bases separated the two germline ends. The length of the CDR3 is 14 residues. CDR1 SGHNT and CDR2 YYREEE come from the germline V gene (reference sequence). The CDR3 DNA is TGTGCCAGCAGCTCGTGGAATTCAGATTCACCCCTCCACTTT. It codes for CASSSWNSDSPLHF.

In this sample, this clonotype turned up a few times. The chain uses TRBV4-3 and TRBJ2-1, with 8 positions matching TRBD2. Trimming removed 3 bases from V and 2 bases from J; junction bases left unmatched: 18. The CDR3 consists of 20 residues. CDR1 and CDR2 from the germline V gene are LGHNA and YSLEER. The CDR3 here is CASSHVVGGGGRPAYNEQFF. For the CDR3, the DNA is TGCGCCAGCAGCCACGTGGTGGGAGGCGGCGGGAGGCCCGCCTACAATGAGCAGTTCTTC.

This clonotype showed up just a few times. The genes are TRBV7-9 and TRBJ1-4; D is ambiguous. The CDR3 runs 13 residues. Germline V gene data show CDR1 as SEHNR and CDR2 as FQNEAQ (reference sequence). Trimming took off 5 bases at V and 4 bases at J, with 8 bases between the two ends. DNA of the CDR3: TGTGCCAGCAGCCGTGAGCGTAATGAAAAACTGTTTTTT. Its protein is CASSRERNEKLFF.

This clonotype was picked up many times. The chain recombines TRBV27 with TRBJ2-7; D ambiguous. CDR1 MNHEY and CDR2 SMNVEV come from the germline V gene (reference sequence). V was shortened by 3 bases and J by 2 bases, with 11 bases between the two germline ends. The CDR3 has 14 residues. The CDR3 nucleotides are TGTGCCAGCAGTTTGTCCCAGGCAGCCTACGAGCAGTACTTC. Its translation is CASSLSQAAYEQYF.

This clonotype has at least ten counts. V gene TRBV28 combines with J gene TRBJ2-1; D ambiguous. The V end was cut by 8 bases, the J end by 0 bases, with 8 bases between. Germline CDR1 reads MDHEN; CDR2 reads SYDVKM. The CDR3 loop spans 13 amino acids. The chain's CDR3 is CASAVGSYNEQFF. The CDR3 coding sequence is TGTGCCAGCGCTGTGGGCTCCTACAATGAGCAGTTCTTC. The whole variable domain, filled in from reference TRBV28 and TRBJ2-1, reads DVKVTQSSRYLVKRTGEKVFLECVQDMDHENMFWYRQDPGLGLRLIYFSYDVKMKEKGDIPEGYSVSREKKERFSLILESASTNQTSMYLCASAVGSYNEQFFGPGTRLTVL.

In this sample, this clonotype turned up many times. V and J are TRBV6-1 and TRBJ1-4, with D uncertain. The CDR3 contains 13 residues. V lost 5 bases, J lost 7 bases, and 11 bases lay in between. Germline V gives CDR1 MNHNS, CDR2 SASEGT. The DNA for the CDR3 is TGTGCCAGCAGTACTAGGAATAGTGAAAAACTGTTTTTT. Protein product: CASSTRNSEKLFF.